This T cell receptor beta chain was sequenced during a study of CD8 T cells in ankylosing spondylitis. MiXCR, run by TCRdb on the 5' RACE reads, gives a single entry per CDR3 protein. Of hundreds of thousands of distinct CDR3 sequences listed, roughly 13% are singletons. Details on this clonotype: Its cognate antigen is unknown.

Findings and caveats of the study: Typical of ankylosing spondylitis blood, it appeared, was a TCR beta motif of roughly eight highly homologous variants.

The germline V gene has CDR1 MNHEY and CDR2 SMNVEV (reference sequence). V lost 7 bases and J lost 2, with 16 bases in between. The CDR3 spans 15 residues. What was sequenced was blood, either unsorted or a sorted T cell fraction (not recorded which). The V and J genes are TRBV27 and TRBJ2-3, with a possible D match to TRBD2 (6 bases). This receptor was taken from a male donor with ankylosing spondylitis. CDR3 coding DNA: TGTGCCAGCAACCCGGGAGTAGGGAACACAGATACGCAGTATTTT. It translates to CASNPGVGNTDTQYF.